This T cell receptor (beta chain) was identified during a study of memory CD4+ T cells and cytomegalovirus serostatus. Study observations and caveats: CD4+ memory repertoires contained about two fifths of the roughly 160 reported CMV TCRbeta sequences. The CMV-associated TCR signature appears largely within the CD4+ memory repertoire.

Sequencing used immunoSEQ multiplex PCR; TCRdb keeps in-frame clones, though not all of them. The data show approximately 52,000 clones, 75% to 85% seen once. The V gene end was trimmed by 6 bases and the J gene end by 9 bases; junction bases not matched to a gene: 8. The CDR3 spans 13 residues. CDR1 SNHLY and CDR2 FYNNEI come from the germline V gene. This clone was counted a single time. The antigen is unknown. The sort gate was single viable CD3+CD4+CD8-CD45RO+ cells for memory CD4+ T cells. Donors' CMV status reflects serum IgG against pp150, pp28, p38, p52. The sequence was obtained from an adult in good health and CMV-seronegative. The chain has TRBV2 and TRBJ2-1; TRBD1 aligns across 7 bases. The material sequenced was memory CD4+ T cells from blood. CDR3 bases: TGTGCCAGCAGCGAGAACAGGGGCGGTGAGCAGTTCTTC. This sequence encodes CASSENRGGEQFF. Using reference TRBV2 and TRBJ2-1 for the parts outside the CDR3, the full variable domain is EPEVTQTPSHQVTQMGQEVILRCVPISNHLYFYWYRQILGQKVEFLVSFYNNEISEKSEIFDDQFSVERPDGSNFTLKIRSTKLEDSAMYFCASSENRGGEQFFGPGTRLTVL.